What follows describes a single T cell receptor (beta chain). The antigen remains unidentified. TCR beta CDR3 sequences were amplified from RNA transcripts. The HTBI primer set was used in a first-round RT-PCR of the TCR CDR3. Via MiXCR, TCRdb re-called the multiplex PCR reads, giving one row per CDR3 protein. The sample holds about 640,000 distinct CDR3 sequences, roughly 15% seen once. This entry comes from a study of T cells in Graves' hyperthyroidism and ophthalmopathy. General observations from the study: Stable hyperthyroidism and ophthalmopathy were separated using 13 V-J signatures.

After removal of 4 bases from V and 6 bases from J, the junction contained 7 bases not matched to a gene. The CDR3 covers 16 residues. From germline, CDR1 is SGDLS and CDR2 YYNGEE. Disease lasting under 3 months, a NOSPECS grade of at least 4, and a Clinical Activity Score of at least 3 were features of the ophthalmopathy patients. A patient was excluded if there was uncontrolled infection, other autoimmune disease, pregnancy or lactation. PBMCs were sourced from approximately 10 ml fresh peripheral blood. The sequence came from a woman between 45 and 65 years old with Graves' ophthalmopathy. The sequenced sample consisted of blood. This chain links TRBV9 with TRBJ2-7, with 16 bases lining up with TRBD2. CDR3 in amino acids: CASSLGTSGRGFEQYF. CDR3 DNA sequence: TGTGCCAGCAGCCTCGGGACTAGCGGGAGGGGGTTCGAGCAGTACTTC.